This TCR beta chain is drawn from a study of T cells in Graves' hyperthyroidism and ophthalmopathy. About the research overall: Sampling of peripheral blood happened at initial diagnosis, prior to any treatment. Study findings and constraints: Blood held most thyroid clonotypes expanded above 0.001 frequency. A model of 13 V-J pairs discriminated ophthalmopathy from stable hyperthyroidism.

Each diagnosis drew on symptoms, thyroxine, TRAb, thyroid ultrasound and orbital computed tomography findings. About this clonotype: What it binds is not known. A read error may account for a junction end that differs from germline.

TCR beta CDR3 regions were amplified from RNA. Initially, a first-round RT-PCR of the TCR CDR3 employed the HTBI primer set. TCRdb reprocessed the multiplex PCR reads via MiXCR and lists one record per CDR3 protein. Counted here are roughly 630,000 distinct CDR3 sequences, approximately 14% occurring once; the ten biggest clones make up around 7.3%. Germline values: CDR1 SGHRS, CDR2 YFSETQ. There are 16 residues in the CDR3. The chain is built from TRBV5-1 and TRBJ2-1; tentative D call: TRBD2 (5 bases). The sequence was obtained from a woman in her twenties or thirties with Graves' hyperthyroidism. Sequencing input: blood. For the CDR3, the DNA is TGTGCCAGCAGCCCCAGGACTGCTAGAGTCTCTGATGAGCAGTTCTTC. Protein: CASSPRTARVSDEQFF.